The sequence of this TCR beta chain was determined in a study of shared clonotypes between healthy human individuals. Study summary: Aged between 18 and 49, the donors were a couple of women and three men.

The table came from immunoSEQ multiplex PCR; TCRdb's copy has only in-frame clones and leaves some out. The repertoire holds around 1,100,000 clones, roughly 77% seen once, with 0.85% to 1% in the top ten. Only one count was recorded for this clone. The CDR3 contains 16 residues. Germline CDR1 MNHEY, CDR2 SVGAGI. V was shortened by 0 bases and J by 4 bases, with 15 bases between the two germline ends. Specimen: memory CD4+ T cells from PBMCs. Subset given: CD45RA-negative fraction. The source of this sequence is a man aged 18 to 35 in good health. Some clones in this sample may be carry-over from other donors' samples. This chain links TRBV6-5 with TRBJ1-2; D is possibly TRBD1 (5 bases). CDR3 region: CASSYSMGRAGYGYTF. CDR3 nucleotides: TGTGCCAGCAGTTACTCGATGGGCAGGGCGGGCTATGGCTACACCTTC.